This T cell receptor (beta chain) originates from a study of blood T cell repertoires in COVID-19. The overall study: The origin of the acute and convalescent COVID-19 samples was the United States, Italy and Spain. PBMCs, B-cell-depleted T cells, or T cells provided the cDNA or gDNA that made up the material.

Recovered status in Cohort 3 required two negative PCRs, clearance, or symptom resolution. This CDR3 has 15 amino acids. V was clipped by 4 bases and J by 6 bases, with 17 bases between them. Looked up from germline, CDR1 is SGDLS and CDR2 is YYNGEE. TCRdb keeps only in-frame clones here, not all; method: immunoSEQ multiplex PCR. The data show more than 200,000 clones, around 89% seen once. The receptor was derived from a woman aged 30 to 39 who had recovered from COVID-19. The gene calls are TRBV9 and TRBJ1-5, with D perhaps TRBD1 (5 bases). Source material: PBMCs or T cells enriched from blood (not recorded which). In nucleotides, the CDR3 is TGTGCCAGCAGCCCCGGAGGGGTTGAGAGTCAGCCCCAGCATTTT. This sequence encodes CASSPGGVESQPQHF. The full variable domain, its missing parts supplied by reference TRBV9 and TRBJ1-5, is DSGVTQTPKHLITATGQRVTLRCSPRSGDLSVYWYQQSLDQGLQFLIQYYNGEERAKGNILERFSAQQFPDLHSELNLSSLELGDSALYFCASSPGGVESQPQHFGDGTRLSIL.